The 20 T cell receptor beta chains below were found in one sample sequenced in a study of T cells in tuberculosis. Method: immunoSEQ multiplex PCR; TCRdb's copy keeps in-frame clones and lacks some. The sample includes some 31,000 clones, approximately 90% of them seen just once. Time point given: new active TB diagnosis, blood taken before or within 7 days of starting treatment. Sequenced material: PBMCs, taken at tuberculosis diagnosis. These receptors originate from an adult with tuberculosis.

As to this clone: One end of the junction is discordant with germline, which a read error may explain. The chain uses TRBV6-1 and TRBJ1-3; D not resolved. The CDR3 consists of 14 residues. Germline CDR1 reads MNHNS; CDR2 reads SASEGT. The CDR3 sequence: CASREVFSGNTIYF. For the CDR3, the DNA is TGTGCCAGCAGAGAAGTATTCTCTGGAAACACCATATATTTT.

The V gene is TRBV5-4, the J gene TRBJ1-2; a weak D match, TRBD1 (5 bases). Looked up from germline, CDR1 is SGHNT and CDR2 is YYREEE (reference sequence). The CDR3 is 15 residues long. V lost 0 bases to trimming and J lost 5 bases, with 14 bases between them. The CDR3 nucleotides are TGTGCCAGCAGCTTGGCGGGGGATCTTGGGTATGGCTACACCTTC. The encoded protein is CASSLAGDLGYGYTF.

This sequence joins TRBV9 and TRBJ2-6, with D possibly TRBD1 on 6 matching bases. The germline V gene has CDR1 SGDLS and CDR2 YYNGEE. CDR3 length equals 16 residues. V was trimmed by 4 bases and J by 4 bases, leaving 15 bases between them. The CDR3 protein is CASSFNRESGANVLTF. CDR3 DNA: TGTGCCAGCAGCTTTAACAGGGAGTCGGGGGCCAACGTCCTGACTTTC.

This chain connects TRBV4-2 to TRBJ1-1; TRBD1 is a possible D gene (6 bases). Germline CDR1 reads LGHNA; CDR2 reads YNFKEQ. The CDR3 extends over 14 amino acids. Trimming pared 4 bases from V and 5 bases from J, leaving 14 bases between. This CDR3 reads CASSPYRETTEAFF. As DNA, the CDR3 is TGTGCCAGCAGCCCCTACAGGGAGACGACTGAAGCTTTCTTT.

The chain employs TRBV9 and TRBJ2-2; D is ambiguous. The ends were cut back, 4 bases at V and 4 bases at J, with 17 bases in the middle. Germline-derived CDR1 and CDR2 are SGDLS and YYNGEE. This CDR3 is 16 amino acids long. CDR3 sequence (DNA): TGTGCCAGCAGCCTCACTCACGGGTCGGGCACCGGGGAGCTGTTTTTT. Encoded protein: CASSLTHGSGTGELFF.

J is TRBJ2-7 and V is TRBV2; D call uncertain. The V gene lost 9 bases and the J gene lost 0 bases, with 6 bases spanning the gap. CDR1 is SNHLY, CDR2 FYNNEI, per germline. This CDR3 spans 11 amino acids. The CDR3 here is CASRSSYEQYF. Here the CDR3 DNA reads TGTGCCAGTAGAAGCTCCTACGAGCAGTACTTC. Full variable domain (rest looked up from reference TRBV2 and TRBJ2-7): EPEVTQTPSHQVTQMGQEVILRCVPISNHLYFYWYRQILGQKVEFLVSFYNNEISEKSEIFDDQFSVERPDGSNFTLKIRSTKLEDSAMYFCASRSSYEQYFGPGTRLTVT.

The chain joins TRBV10-3 to TRBJ2-3, with 9 positions matching TRBD2. Germline V gives CDR1 ENHRY, CDR2 SYGVKD. CDR3 length: 16 amino acids. After removal of 2 bases from V and 1 base from J, the junction contained 4 bases not matched to a gene. This CDR3 reads CAISEAVAGGTDTQYF. CDR3 bases: TGTGCCATCAGTGAGGCAGTAGCGGGGGGCACAGATACGCAGTATTTT.

J is TRBJ2-3 and V is TRBV13; TRBD2 matches at 12 bases. Looked up from germline, CDR1 is PRHDT and CDR2 is FYEKMQ (reference sequence). Losses at the gene ends were 5 bases for V and 6 bases for J; bases not matched to a gene: 6. This CDR3 has 15 residues. The chain's CDR3 is CASSPSGGAFDTQYF. The CDR3 bases are TGTGCCAGCAGCCCTAGCGGGGGGGCCTTCGATACGCAGTATTTT.

The chain carries TRBV10-2 and TRBJ2-2, with D tentatively TRBD1 (6 bases). Germline V gene sequence: CDR1 WSHSY, CDR2 SAAADI. The V end lost 10 bases, the J end lost 6 bases, and 18 bases lay between the germline ends. CDR3 length: 14 residues. CDR3 DNA: TGCGCCACCCCTTGGAAGGGGGAGTCCGGGGAGCTGTTTTTT. Encoded protein: CATPWKGESGELFF.

The chain uses TRBV5-1 and TRBJ1-3; tentatively, D is TRBD1 (6 bases). Germline V gene data show CDR1 as SGHRS and CDR2 as YFSETQ. The CDR3 spans 16 residues. V lost 3 bases to trimming and J lost 2 bases, with 15 bases between them. As DNA, the CDR3 is TGCGCCAGCAGCTGGAACCCCCGGACAGCTGGAAACACCATATATTTT. This encodes CASSWNPRTAGNTIYF.

The chain uses TRBV4-2 and TRBJ1-3, with D hard to call. This CDR3 is built from 16 residues. V was pared by 0 bases and J by 0 bases, with 9 bases between. The germline V gene has CDR1 LGHNA and CDR2 YNFKEQ. The CDR3 nucleotides are TGTGCCAGCAGCCAAGATTTCCAGATCTCTGGAAACACCATATATTTT. This encodes CASSQDFQISGNTIYF.

CDR3 nucleotides: TGTGCCAGCGGGCAACAGGGAAACTACGAGCAGTACTTC. It translates to CASGQQGNYEQYF. The chain uses TRBV27 and TRBJ2-7; possible D gene TRBD1, 6 bases. CDR1 is MNHEY, CDR2 SMNVEV, per germline (reference sequence). The CDR3 has 13 residues. Trimming left V 8 bases short and J 3 bases short, with 14 bases between.

The rearrangement uses TRBV28 and TRBJ2-1; 16 bases agree with TRBD2. The CDR3 extends over 17 amino acids. V shed 5 bases, J shed 2 bases, and the junction held 3 bases outside the gene matches. From germline, CDR1 is MDHEN and CDR2 SYDVKM. CDR3: CASSPGTSGGAYNEQFF. CDR3 bases: TGTGCCAGCAGTCCTGGGACTAGCGGGGGGGCCTACAATGAGCAGTTCTTC.

The rearrangement uses TRBV30 and TRBJ1-3; D gene ambiguous. CDR3 length: 13 amino acids. Germline CDR1 GTSNPN, CDR2 SVGIG (reference sequence). V shed 1 base and J shed 2 bases, with 6 bases lying between them. The CDR3, as DNA: TGTGCCTGGAGTGCCGCGCCTGGAAACACCATATATTTT. It codes for CAWSAAPGNTIYF.

Worth noting for this clone: One junction end does not reproduce the germline sequence, and a read error may be involved. The chain links TRBV30 to TRBJ2-1; the match to TRBD1 covers 7 bases. CDR3 length: 13 residues. Per the germline V gene, CDR1 is GTSNPN and CDR2 is SVGIG (reference sequence). In nucleotides, the CDR3 is TGTGCCTGGAGTTTGACAGGGTACAGTGAGCAGTTCTTC. It translates to CAWSLTGYSEQFF. The full variable domain, completed using reference TRBV30 and TRBJ2-1, is SQTIHQWPATLVQPVGSPLSLECTVEGTSNPNLYWYRQAAGRGLQLLFYSVGIGQISSEVPQNLSASRPQDRQFILSSKKLLLSDSGFYLCAWSLTGYSEQFFGPGTRLTVL.

J is TRBJ1-1 and V is TRBV6-5; D may be TRBD1 (5 bases). Germline assignment: CDR1 MNHEY and CDR2 SVGAGI. The length of the CDR3 is 15 residues. Trimming took 8 bases from V and 1 from J, leaving 17 bases between them. CDR3 bases: TGTGCCAGCCAGGGAATCGCAGGGTCGAACACTGAAGCTTTCTTT. As protein: CASQGIAGSNTEAFF.

The sample holds one count of this clone. This chain uses TRBV6-1 with TRBJ2-3; 9 bases fit TRBD2. CDR3 size: 17 residues. With V trimmed by 2 bases and J by 3 bases, 9 bases remained unmatched. Germline V gene data show CDR1 as MNHNS and CDR2 as SASEGT. The DNA of the CDR3 is TGTGCCAGCAGTGAAAGGGCGGGGGGGCGATGGACAGATACGCAGTATTTT. Translation: CASSERAGGRWTDTQYF.

This chain joins TRBV6-1 and TRBJ2-1, with TRBD2 as a possible D gene (5 bases). The CDR3 contains 15 residues. CDR1 and CDR2 (germline): MNHNS, SASEGT. Trimming stripped 2 bases from V and 8 bases from J, with 16 bases between. The CDR3 nucleotides read TGTGCCAGCAGTGAAATGGGCCCCGGGGTGGATGAGCAGTTCTTC. Translating it yields CASSEMGPGVDEQFF.

This chain uses TRBV6-5 with TRBJ1-4; weak D call: TRBD1 (5 bases). The CDR3 contains 15 residues. V was pared by 0 bases and J by 7 bases, with 12 bases between. In germline, CDR1 is MNHEY, CDR2 SVGAGI. The CDR3 loop is CASSYSPRGVEKLFF. The CDR3 DNA reads TGTGCCAGCAGTTACTCGCCAAGGGGTGTTGAAAAACTGTTTTTT.

V gene TRBV5-1 combines with J gene TRBJ2-3; 11 nucleotides agree with TRBD2. CDR1 is SGHRS and CDR2 is YFSETQ in the germline V gene. The CDR3 runs to 14 residues. The V gene end was trimmed by 8 bases and the J gene end by 1 base; junction bases not matched to a gene: 3. CDR3 region: CASQTSGGTDTQYF. In DNA form, the CDR3 reads TGCGCCAGTCAGACTAGCGGGGGCACAGATACGCAGTATTTT.